This T cell receptor (beta chain) came from a study of shared clonotypes between healthy human individuals. V lost 3 bases to trimming and J lost 6 bases; unmatched junction nucleotides: 10. Germline V gene sequence: CDR1 SGHTA, CDR2 FQGNSA. This CDR3 has 15 amino acids. Generated by immunoSEQ multiplex PCR, the TCRdb table keeps only in-frame clones and is missing some. The table shows 450,000 to 500,000 clones, with 75% to 85% occurring only once. The chain is built from TRBV7-2 and TRBJ1-2; 7 nucleotides match TRBD1. The specimen was PBMCs. This receptor was obtained from a woman aged 40 to 49 in good health. Some clones in this sample may be carry-over from other donors' samples. For the CDR3, the DNA is TGTGCCAGCAGCTTCCCTGGACAGGTGGAGGATGGCTACACCTTC. It is translated as CASSFPGQVEDGYTF.